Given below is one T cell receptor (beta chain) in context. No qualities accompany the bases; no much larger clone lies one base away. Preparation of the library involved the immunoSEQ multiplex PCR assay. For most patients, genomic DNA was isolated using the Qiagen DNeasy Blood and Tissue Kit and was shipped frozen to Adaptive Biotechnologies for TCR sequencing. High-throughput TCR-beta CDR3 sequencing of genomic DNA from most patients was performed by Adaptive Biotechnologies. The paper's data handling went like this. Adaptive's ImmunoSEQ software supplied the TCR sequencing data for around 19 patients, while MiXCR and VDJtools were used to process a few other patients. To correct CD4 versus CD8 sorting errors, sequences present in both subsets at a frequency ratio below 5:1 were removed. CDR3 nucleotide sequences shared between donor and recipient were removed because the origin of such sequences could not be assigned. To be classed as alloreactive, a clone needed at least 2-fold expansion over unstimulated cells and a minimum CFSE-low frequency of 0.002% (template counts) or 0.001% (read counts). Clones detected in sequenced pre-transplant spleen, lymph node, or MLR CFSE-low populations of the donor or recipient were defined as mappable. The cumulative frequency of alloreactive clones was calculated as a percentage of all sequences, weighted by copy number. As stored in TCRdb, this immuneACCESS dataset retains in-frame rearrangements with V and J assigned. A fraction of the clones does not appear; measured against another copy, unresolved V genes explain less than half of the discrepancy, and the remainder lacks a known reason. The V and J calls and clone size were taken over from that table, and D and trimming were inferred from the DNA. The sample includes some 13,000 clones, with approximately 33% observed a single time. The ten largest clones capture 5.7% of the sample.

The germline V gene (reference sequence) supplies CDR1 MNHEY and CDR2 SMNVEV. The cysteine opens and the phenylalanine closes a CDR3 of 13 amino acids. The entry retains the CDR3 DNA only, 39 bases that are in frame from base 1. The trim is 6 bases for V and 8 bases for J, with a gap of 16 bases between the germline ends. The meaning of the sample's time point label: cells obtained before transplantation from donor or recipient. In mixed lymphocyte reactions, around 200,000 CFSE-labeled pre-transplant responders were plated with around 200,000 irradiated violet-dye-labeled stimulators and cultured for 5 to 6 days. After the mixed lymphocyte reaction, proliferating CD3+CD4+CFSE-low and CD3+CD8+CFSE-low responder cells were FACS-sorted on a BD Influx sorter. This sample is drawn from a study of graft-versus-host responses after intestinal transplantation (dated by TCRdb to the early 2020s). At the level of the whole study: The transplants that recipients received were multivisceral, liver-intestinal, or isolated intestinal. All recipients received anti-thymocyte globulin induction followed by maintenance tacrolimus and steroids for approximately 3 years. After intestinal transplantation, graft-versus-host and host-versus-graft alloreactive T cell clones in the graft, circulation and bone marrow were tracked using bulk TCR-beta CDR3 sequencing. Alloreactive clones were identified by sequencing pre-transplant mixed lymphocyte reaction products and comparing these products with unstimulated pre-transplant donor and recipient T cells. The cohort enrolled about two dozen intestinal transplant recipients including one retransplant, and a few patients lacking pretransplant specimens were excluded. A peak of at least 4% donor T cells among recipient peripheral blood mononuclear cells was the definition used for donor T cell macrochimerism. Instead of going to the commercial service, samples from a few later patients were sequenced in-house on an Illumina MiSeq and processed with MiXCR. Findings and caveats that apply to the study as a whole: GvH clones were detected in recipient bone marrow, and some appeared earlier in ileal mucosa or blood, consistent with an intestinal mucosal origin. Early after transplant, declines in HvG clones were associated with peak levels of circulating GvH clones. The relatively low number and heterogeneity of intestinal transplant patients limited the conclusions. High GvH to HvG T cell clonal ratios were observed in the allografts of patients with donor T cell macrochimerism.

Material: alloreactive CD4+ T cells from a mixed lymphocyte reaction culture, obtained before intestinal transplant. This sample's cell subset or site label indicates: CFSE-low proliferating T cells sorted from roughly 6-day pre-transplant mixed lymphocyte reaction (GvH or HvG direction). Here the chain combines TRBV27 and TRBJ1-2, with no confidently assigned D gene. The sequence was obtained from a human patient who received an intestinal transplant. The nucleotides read TGTGCCAGCAGCCCATATGGGCATTTCGGCTACACCTTC. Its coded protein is CASSPYGHFGYTF.